One sample yielded the 4 T cell receptor beta chains listed below, sequenced in a study of T cells after yellow fever vaccination. TCRdb re-called the 5' RACE reads through MiXCR, storing one row per CDR3 protein. The sample holds 200,000 to 250,000 distinct CDR3 sequences; less than 9% are singletons and the top ten take 0.65% to 0.9%. Material: CD4+ T cells sorted from PBMCs, obtained 15 days after the yellow fever booster vaccination. Source of these receptors: a man between 25 and 39 years old who received the YFV17D yellow fever vaccine.

This clonotype has a count of ten or more. V and J are TRBV7-2 and TRBJ2-5; D is unresolved. CDR3 length: 14 amino acids. Trimming left V 5 bases short and J 5 bases short, with 15 bases between. Per germline, CDR1 SGHTA and CDR2 FQGNSA. This chain's CDR3 is CASSRSGSRETQYF. In nucleotides, the CDR3 is TGTGCCAGCAGCCGTTCAGGCTCACGGGAGACCCAGTACTTC.

This chain links TRBV3-1 with TRBJ2-3; no definite D call. The CDR3 extends over 15 amino acids. Deletions cut 3 bases from V and 2 bases from J, with 12 bases between. In germline, CDR1 is LGHDT, CDR2 YNNKEL (reference sequence). As DNA, the CDR3 is TGTGCCAGCAGCCAGGGTCTCGGGTTCACAGATACGCAGTATTTT. Translation: CASSQGLGFTDTQYF.

This chain joins TRBV5-4 and TRBJ2-3, with 10 bases that match TRBD2. The trim removed 5 bases at V and 4 bases at J, leaving 4 bases unmatched. The germline CDR1 and CDR2 sequences are SGHNT and YYREEE (reference sequence). The CDR3 length is 14 residues. In DNA, the CDR3 is TGTGCCAGCAGTTCTAGCGGGAGAGCAGATACGCAGTATTTT. Residues: CASSSSGRADTQYF.

DNA for the CDR3: TGTGCCAGCTCACCCGCGACCCTCCTCGAGCAGTACTTC. This encodes CASSPATLLEQYF. This chain links TRBV18 with TRBJ2-7; D remains ambiguous. Trimming removed 3 bases from V and 6 bases from J, with 12 bases in between. This CDR3 has 13 residues. The germline V gene has CDR1 KGHSH and CDR2 LQKENI.